The T cell receptor beta chain under discussion was sequenced for a study of Tregs in tolerant kidney transplant recipients. Study outcomes and limitations: Few patients were studied, so findings need validation in larger groups.

The data were produced by immunoSEQ multiplex PCR, yet TCRdb's version contains in-frame clones alone and is incomplete. This sample has about 46,000 clones, with under 95% found just once. Regarding this clone: As yet, its antigen is unknown.

From germline, CDR1 is MGHRA and CDR2 YSYEKL. This CDR3 contains 15 residues. Trimming took 0 bases from V and 5 from J, leaving 14 bases between them. This clonotype was sampled from a human donor in good health. The chain carries TRBV4-1 and TRBJ2-7, with a weak D call TRBD1 (7 bases). The sample consisted of Tregs from blood. The CDR3 DNA is TGCGCCAGCAGCCAAGATTGGAGGGGGCAGAACGAGCAGTACTTC. It codes for CASSQDWRGQNEQYF.